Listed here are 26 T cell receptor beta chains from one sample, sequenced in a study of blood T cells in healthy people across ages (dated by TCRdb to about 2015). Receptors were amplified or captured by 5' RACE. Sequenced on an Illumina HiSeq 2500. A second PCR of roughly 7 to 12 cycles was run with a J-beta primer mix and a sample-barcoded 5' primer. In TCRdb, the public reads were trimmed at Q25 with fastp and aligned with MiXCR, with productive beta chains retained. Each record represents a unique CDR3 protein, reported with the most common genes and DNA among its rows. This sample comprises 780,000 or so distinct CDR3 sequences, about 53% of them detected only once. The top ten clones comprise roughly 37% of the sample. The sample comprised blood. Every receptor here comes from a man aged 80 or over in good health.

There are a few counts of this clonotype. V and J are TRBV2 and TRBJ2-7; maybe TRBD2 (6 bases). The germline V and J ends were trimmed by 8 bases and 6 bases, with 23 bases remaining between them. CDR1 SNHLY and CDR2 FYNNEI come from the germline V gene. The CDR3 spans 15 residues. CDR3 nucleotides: TGTGCCAGCGCCCTGGAGGGGCGAAGGGGCTCCGAGCAGTACTTC. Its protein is CASALEGRRGSEQYF. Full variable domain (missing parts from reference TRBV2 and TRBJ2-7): EPEVTQTPSHQVTQMGQEVILRCVPISNHLYFYWYRQILGQKVEFLVSFYNNEISEKSEIFDDQFSVERPDGSNFTLKIRSTKLEDSAMYFCASALEGRRGSEQYFGPGTRLTVT.

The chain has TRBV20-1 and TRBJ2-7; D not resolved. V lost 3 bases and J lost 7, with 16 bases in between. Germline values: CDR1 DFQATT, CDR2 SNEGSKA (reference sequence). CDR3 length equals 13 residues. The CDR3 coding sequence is TGCAGTGCTAGCTCCTCCCGACTTGGGGAGCAGTACTTC. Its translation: CSASSSRLGEQYF.

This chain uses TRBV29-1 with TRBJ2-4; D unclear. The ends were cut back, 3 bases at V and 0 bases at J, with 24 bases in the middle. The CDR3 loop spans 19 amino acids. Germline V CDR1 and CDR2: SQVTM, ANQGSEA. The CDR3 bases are TGCAGCGTTGAGACAAAACAACCAATGCAGACTCTAGCCAAAAACATTCAGTACTTC. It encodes CSVETKQPMQTLAKNIQYF.

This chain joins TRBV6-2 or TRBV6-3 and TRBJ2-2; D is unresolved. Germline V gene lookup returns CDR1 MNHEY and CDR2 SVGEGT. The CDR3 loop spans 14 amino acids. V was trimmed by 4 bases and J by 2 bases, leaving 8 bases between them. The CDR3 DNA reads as TGTGCCAGCAGTTCCCAGTACAACACCGGGGAGCTGTTTTTT. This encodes CASSSQYNTGELFF.

CDR3 amino acids: CASSFRGLYEQYF. CDR3 bases: TGTGCCAGCAGTTTTAGGGGTCTGTACGAGCAGTACTTC. V and J are TRBV12-3 or TRBV12-4 and TRBJ2-7, with TRBD1 as a possible D gene (5 bases). The CDR3 runs 13 residues. Between the trimmed V and J ends, which lost 3 bases and 4 bases, there was a span of 10 bases.

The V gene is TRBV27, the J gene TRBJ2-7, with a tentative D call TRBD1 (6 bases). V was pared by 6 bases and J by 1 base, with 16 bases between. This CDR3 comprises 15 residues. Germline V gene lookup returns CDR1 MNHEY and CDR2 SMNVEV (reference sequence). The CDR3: CASSHTRGTSYEQYF. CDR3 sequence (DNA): TGTGCCAGCAGCCACACCAGGGGAACTTCCTACGAGCAGTACTTC.

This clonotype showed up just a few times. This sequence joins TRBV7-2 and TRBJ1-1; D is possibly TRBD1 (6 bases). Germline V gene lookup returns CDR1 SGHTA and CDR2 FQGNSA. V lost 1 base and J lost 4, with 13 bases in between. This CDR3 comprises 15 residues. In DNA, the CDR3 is TGTGCCAGCAGCTTAGTCGGGGGGCGTAGCACTGAAGCTTTCTTT. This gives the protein CASSLVGGRSTEAFF.

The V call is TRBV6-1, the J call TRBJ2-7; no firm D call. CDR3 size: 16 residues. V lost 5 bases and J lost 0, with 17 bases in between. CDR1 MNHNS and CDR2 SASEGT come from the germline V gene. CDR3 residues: CASSNSWAFSSYEQYF. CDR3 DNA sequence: TGTGCCAGCAGTAATTCCTGGGCCTTTAGCTCCTACGAGCAGTACTTC.

CDR3 DNA sequence: TGTGCCAGCAGTTACTCACCGACTAGCGGGATCTACAATGAGCAGTTCTTC. It translates to CASSYSPTSGIYNEQFF. The rearrangement links TRBV6-5 to TRBJ2-1, with 11 bases fitting TRBD2. This CDR3 is 17 amino acids long. The germline CDR1 and CDR2 sequences are MNHEY and SVGAGI. The junction had 4 bases not matched to a gene; V was cut back by 0 bases and J by 3 bases.

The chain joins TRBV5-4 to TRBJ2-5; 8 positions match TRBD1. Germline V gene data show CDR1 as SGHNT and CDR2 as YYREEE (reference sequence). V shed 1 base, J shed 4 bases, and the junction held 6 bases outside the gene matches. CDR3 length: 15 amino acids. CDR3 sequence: CASSLNSGGRETQYF. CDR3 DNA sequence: TGTGCCAGCAGCTTGAATTCAGGGGGCAGAGAGACCCAGTACTTC.

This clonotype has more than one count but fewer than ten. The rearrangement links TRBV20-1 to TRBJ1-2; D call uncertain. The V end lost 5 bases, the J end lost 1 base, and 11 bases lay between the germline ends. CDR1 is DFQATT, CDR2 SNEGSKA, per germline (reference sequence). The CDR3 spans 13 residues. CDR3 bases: TGCAGTGCTGACCCGGGAGATAACTATGGCTACACCTTC. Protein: CSADPGDNYGYTF.

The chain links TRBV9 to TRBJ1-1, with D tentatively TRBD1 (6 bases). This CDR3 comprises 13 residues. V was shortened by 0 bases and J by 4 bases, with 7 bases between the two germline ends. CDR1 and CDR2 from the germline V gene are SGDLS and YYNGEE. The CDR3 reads CASSVEGVTEAFF. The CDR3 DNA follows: TGTGCCAGCAGCGTAGAGGGGGTCACTGAAGCTTTCTTT.

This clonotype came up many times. The CDR3 DNA follows: TGTGCCAGCAGTGAAGCGGATCAGGGATGGAATGAGCAGTTCTTC. Translation: CASSEADQGWNEQFF. This sequence joins TRBV6-1 and TRBJ2-1; maybe TRBD1 (5 bases). Germline V gives CDR1 MNHNS, CDR2 SASEGT. Trimming stripped 0 bases from V and 7 bases from J, with 13 bases between. This CDR3 contains 15 residues.

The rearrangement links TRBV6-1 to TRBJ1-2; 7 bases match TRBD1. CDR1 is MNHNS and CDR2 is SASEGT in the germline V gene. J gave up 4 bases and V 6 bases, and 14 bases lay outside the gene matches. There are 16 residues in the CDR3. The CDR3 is CASSPPREQGIYGYTF. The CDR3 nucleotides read TGTGCCAGCAGCCCCCCCCGTGAACAGGGGATCTATGGCTACACCTTC.

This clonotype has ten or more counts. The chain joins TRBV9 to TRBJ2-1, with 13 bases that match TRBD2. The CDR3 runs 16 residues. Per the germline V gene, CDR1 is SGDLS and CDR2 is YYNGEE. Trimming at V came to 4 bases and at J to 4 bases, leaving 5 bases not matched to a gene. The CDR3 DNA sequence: TGTGCCAGCAGCCCACCGGGACTAGCGGGATACAATGAGCAGTTCTTC. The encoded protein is CASSPPGLAGYNEQFF.

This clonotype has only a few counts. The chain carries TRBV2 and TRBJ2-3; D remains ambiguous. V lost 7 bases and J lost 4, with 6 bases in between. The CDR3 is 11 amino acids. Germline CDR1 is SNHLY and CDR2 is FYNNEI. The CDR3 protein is CASTAADTQYF. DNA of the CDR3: TGTGCCAGCACCGCCGCAGATACGCAGTATTTT.

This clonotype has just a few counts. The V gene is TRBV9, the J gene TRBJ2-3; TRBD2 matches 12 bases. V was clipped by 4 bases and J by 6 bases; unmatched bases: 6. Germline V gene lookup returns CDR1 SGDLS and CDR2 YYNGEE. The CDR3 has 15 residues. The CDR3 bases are TGTGCCAGCAGCCCACCTAGCGGGAGGGTGGATACGCAGTATTTT. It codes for CASSPPSGRVDTQYF.

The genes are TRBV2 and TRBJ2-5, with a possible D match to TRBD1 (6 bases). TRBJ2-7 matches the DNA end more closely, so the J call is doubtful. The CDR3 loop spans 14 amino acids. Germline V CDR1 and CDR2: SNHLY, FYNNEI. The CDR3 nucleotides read TGTGCCAGCAGTGCTGCGCTAGGGGGCTACGAGCAGTACTTC. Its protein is CASSAALGGYEQYF.

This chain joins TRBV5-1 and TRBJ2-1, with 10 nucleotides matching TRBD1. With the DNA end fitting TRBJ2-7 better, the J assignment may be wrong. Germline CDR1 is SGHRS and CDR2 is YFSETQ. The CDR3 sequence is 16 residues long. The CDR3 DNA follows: TGCGCCAGCAGCCGTATTCCGGGACAGGGGTACAATGAGCAGTACTTC. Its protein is CASSRIPGQGYNEQYF.

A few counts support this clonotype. CDR3 amino acids: CSVARAGEQYF. Here the CDR3 DNA reads TGCAGCGTTGCTAGGGCGGGCGAGCAGTACTTC. The rearrangement uses TRBV29-1 and TRBJ2-7; tentative D call: TRBD2 (5 bases). Germline assignment: CDR1 SQVTM and CDR2 ANQGSEA. The CDR3 sequence is 11 residues long. The V end lost 4 bases, the J end lost 6 bases, and 10 bases lay between the germline ends.

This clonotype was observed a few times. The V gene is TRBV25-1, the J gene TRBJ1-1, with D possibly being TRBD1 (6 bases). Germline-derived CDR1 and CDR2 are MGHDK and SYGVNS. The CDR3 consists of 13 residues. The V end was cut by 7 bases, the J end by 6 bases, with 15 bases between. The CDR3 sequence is CASTLRGGAEAFF. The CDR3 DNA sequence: TGTGCCAGCACCCTACGAGGGGGAGCTGAAGCTTTCTTT.

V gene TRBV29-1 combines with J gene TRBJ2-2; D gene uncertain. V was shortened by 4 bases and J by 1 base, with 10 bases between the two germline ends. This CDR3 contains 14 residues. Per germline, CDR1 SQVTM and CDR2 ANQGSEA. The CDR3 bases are TGCAGCGTTGGCACGGCAGTGAACACCGGGGAGCTGTTTTTT. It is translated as CSVGTAVNTGELFF.

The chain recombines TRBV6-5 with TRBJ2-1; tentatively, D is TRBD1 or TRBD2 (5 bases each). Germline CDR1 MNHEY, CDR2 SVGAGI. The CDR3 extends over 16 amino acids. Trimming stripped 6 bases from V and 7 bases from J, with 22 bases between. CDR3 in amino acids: CASSSERATWGNEQFF. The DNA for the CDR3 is TGTGCCAGCAGCTCGGAAAGGGCTACTTGGGGGAATGAGCAGTTCTTC.

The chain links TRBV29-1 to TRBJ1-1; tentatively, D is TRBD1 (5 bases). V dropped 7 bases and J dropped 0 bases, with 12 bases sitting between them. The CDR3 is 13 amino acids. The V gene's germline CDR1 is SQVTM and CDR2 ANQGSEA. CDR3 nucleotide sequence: TGCAGCGAGCAAGAGGGGTTGAACACTGAAGCTTTCTTT. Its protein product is CSEQEGLNTEAFF.

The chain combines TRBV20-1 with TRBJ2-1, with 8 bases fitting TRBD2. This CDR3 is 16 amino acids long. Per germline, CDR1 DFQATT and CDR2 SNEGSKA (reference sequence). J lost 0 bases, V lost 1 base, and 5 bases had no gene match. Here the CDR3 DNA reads TGCAGTGCTAGAGTTGCGGGAGGAACCTCCTACAATGAGCAGTTCTTC. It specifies CSARVAGGTSYNEQFF.

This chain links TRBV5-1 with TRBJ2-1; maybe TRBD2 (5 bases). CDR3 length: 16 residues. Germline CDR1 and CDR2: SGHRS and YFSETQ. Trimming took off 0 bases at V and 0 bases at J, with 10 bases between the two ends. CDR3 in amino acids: CASSLVGVSSYNEQFF. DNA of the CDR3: TGCGCCAGCAGCTTGGTCGGGGTAAGCTCCTACAATGAGCAGTTCTTC.